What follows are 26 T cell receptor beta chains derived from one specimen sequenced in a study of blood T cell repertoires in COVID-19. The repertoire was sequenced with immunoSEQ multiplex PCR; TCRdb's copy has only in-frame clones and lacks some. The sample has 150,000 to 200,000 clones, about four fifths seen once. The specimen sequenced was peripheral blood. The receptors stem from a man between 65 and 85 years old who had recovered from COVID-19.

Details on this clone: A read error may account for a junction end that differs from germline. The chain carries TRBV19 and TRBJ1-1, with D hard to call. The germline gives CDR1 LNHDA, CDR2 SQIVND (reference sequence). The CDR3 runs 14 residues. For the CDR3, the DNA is TGTGCCAGTAGTGTAGAAGGGAGGAACACTGAAGCTTTCTTT. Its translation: CASSVEGRNTEAFF.

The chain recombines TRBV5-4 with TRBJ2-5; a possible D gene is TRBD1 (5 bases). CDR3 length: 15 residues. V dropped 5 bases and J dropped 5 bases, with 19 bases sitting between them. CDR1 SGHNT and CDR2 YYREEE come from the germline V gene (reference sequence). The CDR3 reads CASSHPTTGSETQYF. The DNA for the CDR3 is TGTGCCAGCAGTCATCCAACTACAGGTAGCGAGACCCAGTACTTC.

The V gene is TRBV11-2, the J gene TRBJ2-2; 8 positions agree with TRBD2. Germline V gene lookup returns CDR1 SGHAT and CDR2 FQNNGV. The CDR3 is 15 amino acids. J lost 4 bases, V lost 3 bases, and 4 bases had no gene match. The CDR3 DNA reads TGTGCCAGCAGCTTGGGACTAGTTAGCACCGGGGAGCTGTTTTTT. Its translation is CASSLGLVSTGELFF.

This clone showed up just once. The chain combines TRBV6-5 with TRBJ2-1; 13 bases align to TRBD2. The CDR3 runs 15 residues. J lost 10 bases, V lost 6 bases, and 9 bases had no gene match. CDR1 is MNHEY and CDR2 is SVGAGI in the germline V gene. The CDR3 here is CASSQTSGRSGEQFF. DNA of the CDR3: TGTGCCAGCAGCCAGACTAGCGGGAGGTCGGGGGAGCAGTTCTTC.

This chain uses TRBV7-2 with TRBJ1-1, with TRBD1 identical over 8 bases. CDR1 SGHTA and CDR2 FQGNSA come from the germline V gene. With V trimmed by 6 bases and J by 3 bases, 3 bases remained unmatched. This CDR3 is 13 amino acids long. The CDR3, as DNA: TGTGCCAGCAGTTTACAGGGGGACACTGAAGCTTTCTTT. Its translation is CASSLQGDTEAFF. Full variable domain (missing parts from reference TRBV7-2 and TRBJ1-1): GAGVSQSPSNKVTEKGKDVELRCDPISGHTALYWYRQSLGQGLEFLIYFQGNSAPDKSGLPSDRFSAERTGGSVSTLTIQRTQQEDSAVYLCASSLQGDTEAFFGQGTRLTVV.

CDR3 sequence: CASSPRQATSSADTQYF. CDR3 DNA sequence: TGCGCCAGCAGCCCCCGGCAGGCGACTAGCTCCGCAGATACGCAGTATTTT. The V call is TRBV5-1, the J call TRBJ2-3; 7 bases match TRBD2. The CDR3 contains 17 residues. Germline V gives CDR1 SGHRS, CDR2 YFSETQ. With V trimmed by 4 bases and J by 4 bases, 15 bases remained unmatched.

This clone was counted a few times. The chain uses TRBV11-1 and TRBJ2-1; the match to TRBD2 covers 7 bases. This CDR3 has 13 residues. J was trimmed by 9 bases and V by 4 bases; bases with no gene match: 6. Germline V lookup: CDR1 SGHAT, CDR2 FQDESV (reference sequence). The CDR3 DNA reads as TGTGCCAGCAGCTATCTAGCGGAAGGTGAGCAGTTCTTC. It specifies CASSYLAEGEQFF.

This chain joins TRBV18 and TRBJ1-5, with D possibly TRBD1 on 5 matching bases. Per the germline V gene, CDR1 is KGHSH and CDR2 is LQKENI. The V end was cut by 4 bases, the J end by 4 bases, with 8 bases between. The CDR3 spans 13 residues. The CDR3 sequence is CASSQDRNQPQHF. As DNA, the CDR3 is TGTGCCAGCTCACAAGACAGAAATCAGCCCCAGCATTTT.

CDR3 DNA: TGCGCCAGCAGTGAGGGTAGGGGCTACGAGCAGTACTTC. Translated, it gives CASSEGRGYEQYF. The rearrangement uses TRBV10-1 and TRBJ2-7, with D perhaps TRBD1 (5 bases). Trimming took 2 bases from V and 3 from J, leaving 8 bases between them. CDR3 length: 13 residues. Germline CDR1 is WNHNN and CDR2 is SYGVQD (reference sequence).

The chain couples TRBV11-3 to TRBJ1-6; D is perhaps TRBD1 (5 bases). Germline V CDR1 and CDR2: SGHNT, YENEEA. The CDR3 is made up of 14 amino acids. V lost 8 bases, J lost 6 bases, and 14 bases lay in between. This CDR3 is CASPGTTFNSPLHF. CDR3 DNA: TGTGCCAGCCCCGGGACTACTTTTAATTCACCCCTCCACTTT. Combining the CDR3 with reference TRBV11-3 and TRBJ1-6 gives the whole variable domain EAGVVQSPRYKIIEKKQPVAFWCNPISGHNTLYWYLQNLGQGPELLIRYENEEAVDDSQLPKDRFSAERLKGVDSTLKIQPAELGDSAVYLCASPGTTFNSPLHFGNGTRLTVT.

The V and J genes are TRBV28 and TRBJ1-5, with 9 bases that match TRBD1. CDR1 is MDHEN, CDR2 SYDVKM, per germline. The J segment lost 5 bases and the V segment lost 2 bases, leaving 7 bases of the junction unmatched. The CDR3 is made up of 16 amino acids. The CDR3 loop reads CASSLLGTGPHQPQHF. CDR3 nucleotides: TGTGCCAGCAGTTTACTCGGGACAGGGCCTCATCAGCCCCAGCATTTT.

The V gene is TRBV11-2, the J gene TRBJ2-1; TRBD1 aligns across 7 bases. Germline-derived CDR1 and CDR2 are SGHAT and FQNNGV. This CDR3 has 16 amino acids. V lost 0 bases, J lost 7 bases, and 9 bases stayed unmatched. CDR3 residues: CASSLEGDSRLNEQFF. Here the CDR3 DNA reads TGTGCCAGCAGCTTAGAGGGGGACAGCCGGCTGAATGAGCAGTTCTTC.

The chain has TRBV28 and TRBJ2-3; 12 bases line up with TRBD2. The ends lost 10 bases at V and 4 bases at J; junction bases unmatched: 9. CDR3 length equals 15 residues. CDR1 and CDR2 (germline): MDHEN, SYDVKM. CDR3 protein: CATATSGSLADTQYF. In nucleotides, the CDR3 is TGTGCCACGGCGACTAGCGGGAGTTTAGCAGATACGCAGTATTTT.

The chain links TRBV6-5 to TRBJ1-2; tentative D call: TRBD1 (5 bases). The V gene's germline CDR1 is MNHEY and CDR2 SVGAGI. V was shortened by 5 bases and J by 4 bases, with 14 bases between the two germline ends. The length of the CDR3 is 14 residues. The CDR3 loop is CASSIGGNGYGYTF. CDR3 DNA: TGTGCCAGCAGTATTGGGGGGAACGGCTATGGCTACACCTTC.

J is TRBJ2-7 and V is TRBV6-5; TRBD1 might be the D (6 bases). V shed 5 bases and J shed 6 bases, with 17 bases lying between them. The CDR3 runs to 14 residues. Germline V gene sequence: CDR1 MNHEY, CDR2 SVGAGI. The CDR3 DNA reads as TGTGCCAGCAGTCCCACGGGACAAACTAGCGAGCAGTACTTC. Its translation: CASSPTGQTSEQYF.

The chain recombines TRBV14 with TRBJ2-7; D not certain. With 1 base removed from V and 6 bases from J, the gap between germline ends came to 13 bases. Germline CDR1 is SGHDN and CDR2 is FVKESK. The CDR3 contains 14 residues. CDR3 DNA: TGTGCCAGCAGCCAAGTTACGCGCCGCGGCGAGCAGTACTTC. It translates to CASSQVTRRGEQYF.

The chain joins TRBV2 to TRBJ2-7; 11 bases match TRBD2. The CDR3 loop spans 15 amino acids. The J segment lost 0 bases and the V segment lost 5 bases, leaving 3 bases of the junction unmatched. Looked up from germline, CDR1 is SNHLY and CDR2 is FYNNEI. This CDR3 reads CASSLLAGDSYEQYF. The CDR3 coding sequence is TGTGCCAGCAGTTTACTAGCGGGAGACTCCTACGAGCAGTACTTC.

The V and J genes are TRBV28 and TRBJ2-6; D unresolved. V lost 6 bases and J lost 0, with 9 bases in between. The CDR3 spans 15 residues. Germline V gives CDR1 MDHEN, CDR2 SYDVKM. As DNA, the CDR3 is TGTGCCAGCAGCTCACCCGGCTCTGGGGCCAACGTCCTGACTTTC. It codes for CASSSPGSGANVLTF.

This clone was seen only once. CDR3 in DNA: TGCGCCAGCAGCCAAGAGACAGGGGGTGTAACTGAAGCTTTCTTT. It encodes CASSQETGGVTEAFF. The gene calls are TRBV4-1 and TRBJ1-1, with 9 bases lining up with TRBD1. This CDR3 region has 15 residues. The junction had 4 bases not matched to a gene; V was cut back by 0 bases and J by 5 bases. Germline V gene data show CDR1 as MGHRA and CDR2 as YSYEKL.

The CDR3 nucleotides read TGTGCCAGCAGCTCTCTTCTCGGAGGAACTAGCGGGAAGTATACGCAGTATTTT. Its protein product is CASSSLLGGTSGKYTQYF. The chain recombines TRBV4-2 with TRBJ2-3; TRBD2 agrees at 10 bases. The ends lost 5 bases at V and 7 bases at J; junction bases unmatched: 18. Germline CDR1 LGHNA, CDR2 YNFKEQ. This CDR3 spans 18 amino acids.

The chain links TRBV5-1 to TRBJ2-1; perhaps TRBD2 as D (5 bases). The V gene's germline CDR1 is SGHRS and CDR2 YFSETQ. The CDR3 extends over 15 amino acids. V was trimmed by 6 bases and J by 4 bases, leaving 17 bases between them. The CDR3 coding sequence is TGCGCCAGCACGCAGGCAGCGGCCAAATACAATGAGCAGTTCTTC. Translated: CASTQAAAKYNEQFF.

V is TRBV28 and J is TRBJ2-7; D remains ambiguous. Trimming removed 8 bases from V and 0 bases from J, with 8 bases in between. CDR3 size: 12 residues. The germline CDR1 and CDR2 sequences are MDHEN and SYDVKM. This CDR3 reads CASETTSYEQYF. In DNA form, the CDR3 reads TGTGCCAGCGAAACTACCTCCTACGAGCAGTACTTC.

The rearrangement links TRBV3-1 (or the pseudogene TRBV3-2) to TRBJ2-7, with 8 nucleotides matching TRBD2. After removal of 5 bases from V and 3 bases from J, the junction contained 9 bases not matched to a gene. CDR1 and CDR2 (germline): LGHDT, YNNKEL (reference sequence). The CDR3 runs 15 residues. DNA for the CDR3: TGTGCCAGCAGCGAGAGCCCGGGGGGGATCTACGAGCAGTACTTC. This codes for CASSESPGGIYEQYF.

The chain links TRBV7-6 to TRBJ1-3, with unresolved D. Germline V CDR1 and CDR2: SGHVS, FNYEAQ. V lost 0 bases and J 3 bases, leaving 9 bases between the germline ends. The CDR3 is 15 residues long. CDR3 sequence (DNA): TGTGCCAGCAGCTTAGCGTCGGGAGTTGGAAACACCATATATTTT. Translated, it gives CASSLASGVGNTIYF.

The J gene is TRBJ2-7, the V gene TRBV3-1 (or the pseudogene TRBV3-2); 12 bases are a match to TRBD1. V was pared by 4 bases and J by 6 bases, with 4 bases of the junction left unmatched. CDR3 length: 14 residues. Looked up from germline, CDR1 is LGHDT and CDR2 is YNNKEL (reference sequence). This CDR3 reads CASSLGQGAREQYF. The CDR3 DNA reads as TGTGCCAGCAGCCTGGGACAGGGGGCTCGCGAGCAGTACTTC.

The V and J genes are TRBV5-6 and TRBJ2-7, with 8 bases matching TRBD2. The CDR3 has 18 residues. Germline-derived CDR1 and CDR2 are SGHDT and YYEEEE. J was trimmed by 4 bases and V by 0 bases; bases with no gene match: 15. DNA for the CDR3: TGTGCCAGCAGCTTGGTCTTAGGTCCAGCGGGAGTAAGGTACGAGCAGTACTTC. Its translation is CASSLVLGPAGVRYEQYF.